A single T cell receptor beta chain is shown here with its context. What it binds is not known. Sequencing was performed with immunoSEQ multiplex PCR; in TCRdb, only in-frame clones are kept and a portion is missing. The sample includes 100,000 or so clones, approximately 93% of them seen just once. These data come from a study of Tregs in tolerant kidney transplant recipients. Mixed chimerism was transient after nonmyeloablative marrow transplants from related graft donors. Overall study results and limits: Findings come from small patient numbers and require larger validation. Expanding Tregs on activated donor B cells appeared to best identify donor-specific TCRbeta clones.

Trimming removed 1 base from V and 0 bases from J, with 5 bases in between. The V gene's germline CDR1 is LGHNA and CDR2 YNFKEQ. The CDR3 has 14 amino acids. The material sequenced was CD4+ T cells from blood (PBMCs), taken 12 months after the transplant. This TCR was sampled from a human patient who received a combined kidney and bone marrow transplant. The graft donor may have given rise to some T cells. The rearrangement joins TRBV4-2 to TRBJ2-3; no clear D gene. As DNA, the CDR3 is TGTGCCAGCAGCCAAGCCGGGAGCACAGATACGCAGTATTTT. Translation: CASSQAGSTDTQYF.